This T cell receptor beta chain was retrieved from a study of T cell repertoires in cytomegalovirus infection. Study background: Public TCR beta signatures marked donors with CMV infection and the matching HLA. Notes on the study in general: Identification of carriers of CMV plus the relevant HLA was achieved through cumulative public TCR beta family frequency.

TCRdb fed the reads into MiXCR, producing one record per CDR3 protein. The sample records around 900,000 distinct CDR3 sequences, around 32% being singletons. This clonotype was counted only a few times. Its specificity is unknown. Unmatched junction bases numbered 7, after V lost 5 bases and J lost 6 bases. The CDR3 has 14 residues. This chain uses TRBV12-3 or TRBV12-4 with TRBJ2-4, with 7 bases fitting TRBD1. The input for sequencing was cultured CD8+ T cells from PBMCs, taken from culture after CMV antigen stimulation. The receptor's source is a human donor in good health (CMV status not recorded). Some clones in this sample may be carry-over from other donors' samples. As DNA, the CDR3 is TGTGCCAGCAGTACAGGGGATCGAGGAAACATTCAGTACTTC. Amino acids: CASSTGDRGNIQYF.